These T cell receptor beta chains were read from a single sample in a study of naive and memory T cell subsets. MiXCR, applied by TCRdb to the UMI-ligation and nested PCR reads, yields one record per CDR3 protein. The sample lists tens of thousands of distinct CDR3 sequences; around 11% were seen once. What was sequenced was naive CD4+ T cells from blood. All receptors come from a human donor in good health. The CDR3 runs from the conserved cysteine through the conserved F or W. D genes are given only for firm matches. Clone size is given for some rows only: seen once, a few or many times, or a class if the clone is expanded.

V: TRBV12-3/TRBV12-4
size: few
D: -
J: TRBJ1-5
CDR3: CASSLRLFGAASNQPQHF
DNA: TGTGCCAGCAGTTTGAGGCTGTTTGGGGCCGCTAGCAATCAGCCCCAGCATTTT

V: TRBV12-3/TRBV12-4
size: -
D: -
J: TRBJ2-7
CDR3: CASRATGSYEQYF
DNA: TGTGCCAGCAGAGCGACAGGCTCCTACGAGCAGTACTTC

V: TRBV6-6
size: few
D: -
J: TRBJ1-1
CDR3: CASRRPGALNTEAFF
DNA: TGTGCCAGCAGACGACCAGGGGCGTTGAACACTGAAGCTTTCTTT

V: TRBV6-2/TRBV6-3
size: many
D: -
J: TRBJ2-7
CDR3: CASSYLQGMNNEQYF
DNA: TGTGCCAGCAGTTACCTACAGGGAATGAATAACGAGCAGTACTTC

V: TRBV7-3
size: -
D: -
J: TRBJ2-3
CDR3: CASSLFIGWADTQYF
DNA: TGTGCCAGCAGCTTATTTATAGGGTGGGCAGATACGCAGTATTTT

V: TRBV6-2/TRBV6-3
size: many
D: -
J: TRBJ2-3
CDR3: CASSYLTVATDTQYF
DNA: TGTGCCAGCAGTTACCTGACAGTTGCAACAGATACGCAGTATTTT

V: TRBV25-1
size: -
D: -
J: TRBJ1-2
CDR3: CASSKADANNYGYTF
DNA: TGTGCCAGCAGTAAGGCGGATGCTAACAACTATGGCTACACCTTC

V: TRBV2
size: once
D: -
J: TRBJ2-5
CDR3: CASRPRDYQETQYF
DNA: TGTGCCAGCAGGCCTCGGGACTACCAAGAGACCCAGTACTTC

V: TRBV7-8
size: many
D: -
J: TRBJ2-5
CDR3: CASSPTQTKETQYF
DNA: TGTGCCAGCAGCCCAACCCAGACTAAAGAGACCCAGTACTTC

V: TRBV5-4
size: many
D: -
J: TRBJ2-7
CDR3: CASSLTSATYEQYF
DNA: TGTGCCAGCAGCTTGACGAGCGCAACCTACGAGCAGTACTTC

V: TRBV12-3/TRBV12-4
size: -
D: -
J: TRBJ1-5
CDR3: CASGGSAVQPQHF
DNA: TGTGCCAGCGGCGGGAGCGCAGTTCAGCCCCAGCATTTT

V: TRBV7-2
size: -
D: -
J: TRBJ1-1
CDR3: CASSPQFPYPAAFF
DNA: TGTGCCAGCAGCCCCCAGTTTCCCTACCCCGCTGCTTTCTTT